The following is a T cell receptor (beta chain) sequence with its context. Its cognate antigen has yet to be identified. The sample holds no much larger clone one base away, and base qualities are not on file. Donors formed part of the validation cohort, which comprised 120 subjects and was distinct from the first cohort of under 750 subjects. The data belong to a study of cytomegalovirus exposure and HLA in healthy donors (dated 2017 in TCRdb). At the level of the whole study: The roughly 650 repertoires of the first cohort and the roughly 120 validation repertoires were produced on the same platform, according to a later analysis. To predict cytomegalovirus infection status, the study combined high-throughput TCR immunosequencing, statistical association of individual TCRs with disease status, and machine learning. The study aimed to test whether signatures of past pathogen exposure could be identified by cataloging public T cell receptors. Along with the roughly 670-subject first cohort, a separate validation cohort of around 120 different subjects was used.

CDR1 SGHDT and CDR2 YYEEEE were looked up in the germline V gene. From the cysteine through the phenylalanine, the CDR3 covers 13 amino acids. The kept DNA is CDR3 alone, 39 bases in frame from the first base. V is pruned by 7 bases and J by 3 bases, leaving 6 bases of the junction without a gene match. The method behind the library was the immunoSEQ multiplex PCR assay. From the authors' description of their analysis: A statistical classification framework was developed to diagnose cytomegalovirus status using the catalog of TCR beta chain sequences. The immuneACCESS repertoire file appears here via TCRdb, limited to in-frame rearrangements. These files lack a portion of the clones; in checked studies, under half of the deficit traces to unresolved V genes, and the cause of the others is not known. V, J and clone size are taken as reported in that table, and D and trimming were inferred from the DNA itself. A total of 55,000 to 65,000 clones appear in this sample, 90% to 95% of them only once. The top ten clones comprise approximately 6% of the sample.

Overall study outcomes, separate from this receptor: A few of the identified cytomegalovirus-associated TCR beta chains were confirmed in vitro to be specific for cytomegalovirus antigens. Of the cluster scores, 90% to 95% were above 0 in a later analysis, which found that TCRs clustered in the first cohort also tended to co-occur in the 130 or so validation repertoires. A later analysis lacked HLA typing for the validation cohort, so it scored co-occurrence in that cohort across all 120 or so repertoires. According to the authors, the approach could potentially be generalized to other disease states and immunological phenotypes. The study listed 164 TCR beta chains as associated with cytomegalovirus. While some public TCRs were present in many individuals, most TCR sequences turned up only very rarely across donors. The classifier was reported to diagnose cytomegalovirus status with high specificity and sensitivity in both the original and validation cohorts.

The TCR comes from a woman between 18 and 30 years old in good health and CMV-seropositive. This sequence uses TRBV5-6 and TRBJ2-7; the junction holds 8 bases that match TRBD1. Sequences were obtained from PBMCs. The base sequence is TGTGCCAGCGGAGGGACAGGCTTCTACGAGCAGTACTTC. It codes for CASGGTGFYEQYF.